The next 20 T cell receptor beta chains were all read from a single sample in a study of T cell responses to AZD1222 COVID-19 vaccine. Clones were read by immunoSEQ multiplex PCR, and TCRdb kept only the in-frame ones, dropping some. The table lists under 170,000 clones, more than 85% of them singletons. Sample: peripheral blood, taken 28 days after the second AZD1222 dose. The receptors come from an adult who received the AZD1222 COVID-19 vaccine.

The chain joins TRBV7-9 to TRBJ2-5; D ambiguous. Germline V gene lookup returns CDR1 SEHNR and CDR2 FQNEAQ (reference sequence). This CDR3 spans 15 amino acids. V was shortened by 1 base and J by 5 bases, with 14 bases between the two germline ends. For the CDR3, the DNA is TGTGCCAGCAGCTTAGGGTGGGCCATAGAGGAGACCCAGTACTTC. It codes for CASSLGWAIEETQYF.

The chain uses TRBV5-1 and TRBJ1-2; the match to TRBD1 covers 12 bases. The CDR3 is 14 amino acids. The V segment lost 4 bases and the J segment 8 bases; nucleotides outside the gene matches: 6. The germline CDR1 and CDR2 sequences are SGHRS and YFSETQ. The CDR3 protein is CASSQGQGARGYTF. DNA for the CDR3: TGCGCCAGCAGCCAGGGACAGGGGGCGCGAGGCTACACCTTC.

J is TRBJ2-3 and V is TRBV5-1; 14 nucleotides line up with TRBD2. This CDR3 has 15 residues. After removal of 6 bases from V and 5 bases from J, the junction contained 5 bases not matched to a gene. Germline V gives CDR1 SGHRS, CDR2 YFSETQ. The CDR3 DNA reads TGCGCCAGCATGACTAGCGGGAGGGGCAAAGATACGCAGTATTTT. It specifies CASMTSGRGKDTQYF.

The CDR3 sequence: CASSESRRVGETQYF. The CDR3 DNA is TGCGCCAGCAGTGAGTCCCGCAGGGTAGGAGAGACCCAGTACTTC. The chain recombines TRBV10-1 with TRBJ2-5; tentatively, D is TRBD1 (5 bases). Germline CDR1 WNHNN, CDR2 SYGVQD (reference sequence). V was shortened by 0 bases and J by 4 bases, with 12 bases between the two germline ends. The CDR3 spans 15 residues.

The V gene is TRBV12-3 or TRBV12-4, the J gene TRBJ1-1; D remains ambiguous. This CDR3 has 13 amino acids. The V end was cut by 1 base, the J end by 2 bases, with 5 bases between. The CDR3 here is CASSLDLNTEAFF. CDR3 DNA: TGTGCCAGCAGTTTAGACCTAAACACTGAAGCTTTCTTT.

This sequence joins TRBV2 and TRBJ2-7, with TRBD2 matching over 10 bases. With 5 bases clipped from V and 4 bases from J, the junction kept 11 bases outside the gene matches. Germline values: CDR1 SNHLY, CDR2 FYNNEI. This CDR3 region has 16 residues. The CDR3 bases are TGTGCCAGCAGTCCCATAGGACTAGCGGCTTTGTACGAGCAGTACTTC. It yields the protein CASSPIGLAALYEQYF. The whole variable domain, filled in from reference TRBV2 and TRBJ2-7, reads EPEVTQTPSHQVTQMGQEVILRCVPISNHLYFYWYRQILGQKVEFLVSFYNNEISEKSEIFDDQFSVERPDGSNFTLKIRSTKLEDSAMYFCASSPIGLAALYEQYFGPGTRLTVT.

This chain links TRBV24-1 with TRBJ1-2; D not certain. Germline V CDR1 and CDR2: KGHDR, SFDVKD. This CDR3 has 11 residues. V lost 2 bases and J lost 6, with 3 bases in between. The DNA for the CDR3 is TGTGCCACCAGTGATTCGGATGGCTACACCTTC. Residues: CATSDSDGYTF.

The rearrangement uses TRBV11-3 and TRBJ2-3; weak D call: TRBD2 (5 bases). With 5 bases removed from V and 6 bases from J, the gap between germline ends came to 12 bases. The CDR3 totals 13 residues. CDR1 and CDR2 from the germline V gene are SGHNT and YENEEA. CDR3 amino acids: CASSGIASDTQYF. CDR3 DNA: TGTGCCAGCAGCGGCATAGCGTCGGATACGCAGTATTTT.

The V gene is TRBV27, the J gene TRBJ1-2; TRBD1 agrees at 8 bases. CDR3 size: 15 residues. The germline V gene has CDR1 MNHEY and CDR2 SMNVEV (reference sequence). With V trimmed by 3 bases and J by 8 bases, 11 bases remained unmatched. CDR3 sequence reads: CASSFLGQGAGGYTF. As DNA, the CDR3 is TGTGCCAGCAGTTTCCTTGGGCAGGGGGCGGGAGGCTACACCTTC.

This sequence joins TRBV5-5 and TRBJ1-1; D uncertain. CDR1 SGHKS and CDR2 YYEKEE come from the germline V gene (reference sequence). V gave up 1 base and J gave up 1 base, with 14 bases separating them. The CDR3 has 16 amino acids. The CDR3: CASSLPPARQNTEAFF. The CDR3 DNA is TGTGCCAGCAGCTTGCCCCCCGCTAGACAGAACACTGAAGCTTTCTTT.

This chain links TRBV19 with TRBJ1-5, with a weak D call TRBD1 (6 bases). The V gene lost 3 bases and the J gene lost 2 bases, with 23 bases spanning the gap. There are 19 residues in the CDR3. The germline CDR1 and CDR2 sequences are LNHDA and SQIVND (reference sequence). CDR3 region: CASSIPRAGAVVGNQPQHF. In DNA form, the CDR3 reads TGTGCCAGTAGTATCCCTAGGGCAGGGGCAGTAGTAGGCAATCAGCCCCAGCATTTT.

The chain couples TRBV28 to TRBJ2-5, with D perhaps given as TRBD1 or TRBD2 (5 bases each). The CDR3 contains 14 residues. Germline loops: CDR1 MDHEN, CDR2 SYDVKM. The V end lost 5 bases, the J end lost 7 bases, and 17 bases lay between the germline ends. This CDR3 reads CASSPSTRDGTQYF. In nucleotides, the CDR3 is TGTGCCAGCAGTCCCTCTACCCGGGACGGGACCCAGTACTTC.

The CDR3: CASSPDGMNTEAFF. CDR3 bases: TGTGCCAGCAGCCCAGACGGCATGAACACTGAAGCTTTCTTT. The chain couples TRBV11-2 to TRBJ1-1, with D hard to call. The CDR3 consists of 14 residues. CDR1 and CDR2 (germline): SGHAT, FQNNGV. The germline V and J ends were trimmed by 5 bases and 0 bases, with 10 bases remaining between them.

As DNA, the CDR3 is TGTGCCAGCAGCGACGCTAGCGGGCCTCACTACGAGCAGTACTTC. Amino acids: CASSDASGPHYEQYF. The rearrangement links TRBV9 to TRBJ2-7; 8 nucleotides align to TRBD2. The CDR3 has 15 residues. Germline V gives CDR1 SGDLS, CDR2 YYNGEE. Unmatched junction bases numbered 8, after V lost 3 bases and J lost 3 bases.

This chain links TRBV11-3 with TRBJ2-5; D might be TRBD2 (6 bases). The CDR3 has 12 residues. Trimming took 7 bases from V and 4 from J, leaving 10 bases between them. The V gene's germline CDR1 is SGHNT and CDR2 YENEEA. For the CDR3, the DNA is TGTGCCAGCATGTTGGGGGGAGAGACCCAGTACTTC. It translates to CASMLGGETQYF.

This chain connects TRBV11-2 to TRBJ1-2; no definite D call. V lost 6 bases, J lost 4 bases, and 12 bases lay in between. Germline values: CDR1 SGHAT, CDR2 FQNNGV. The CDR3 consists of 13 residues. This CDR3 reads CASSEGTVYGYTF. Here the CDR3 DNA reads TGTGCCAGCAGTGAAGGCACAGTCTATGGCTACACCTTC.

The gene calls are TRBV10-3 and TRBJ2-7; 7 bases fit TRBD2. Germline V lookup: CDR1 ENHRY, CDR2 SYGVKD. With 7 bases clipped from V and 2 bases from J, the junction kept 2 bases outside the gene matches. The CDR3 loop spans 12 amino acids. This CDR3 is CAIKAGTYEQYF. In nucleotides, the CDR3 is TGTGCCATCAAAGCGGGAACCTACGAGCAGTACTTC.

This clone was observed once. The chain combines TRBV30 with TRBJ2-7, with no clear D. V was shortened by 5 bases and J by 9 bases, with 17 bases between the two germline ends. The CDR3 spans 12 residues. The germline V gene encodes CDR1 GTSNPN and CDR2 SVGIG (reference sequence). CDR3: CAWGSSGKGQYF. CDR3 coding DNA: TGTGCCTGGGGATCCAGTGGCAAAGGGCAGTACTTC.

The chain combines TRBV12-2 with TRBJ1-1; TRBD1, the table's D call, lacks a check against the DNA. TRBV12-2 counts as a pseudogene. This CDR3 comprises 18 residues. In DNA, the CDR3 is TGTGCAAGTCGCCCAGAGGGACACCGGATAACCTGGAACACTGAAGCTTTCTTT. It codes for CASRPEGHRITWNTEAFF.

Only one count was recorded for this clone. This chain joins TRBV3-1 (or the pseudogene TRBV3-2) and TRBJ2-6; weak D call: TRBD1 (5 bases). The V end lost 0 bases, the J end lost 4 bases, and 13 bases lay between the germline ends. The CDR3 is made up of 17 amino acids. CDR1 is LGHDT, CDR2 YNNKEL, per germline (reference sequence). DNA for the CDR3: TGTGCCAGCAGCCAAGATCCAGGGTTGGTCGGGGCCAACGTCCTGACTTTC. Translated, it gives CASSQDPGLVGANVLTF.